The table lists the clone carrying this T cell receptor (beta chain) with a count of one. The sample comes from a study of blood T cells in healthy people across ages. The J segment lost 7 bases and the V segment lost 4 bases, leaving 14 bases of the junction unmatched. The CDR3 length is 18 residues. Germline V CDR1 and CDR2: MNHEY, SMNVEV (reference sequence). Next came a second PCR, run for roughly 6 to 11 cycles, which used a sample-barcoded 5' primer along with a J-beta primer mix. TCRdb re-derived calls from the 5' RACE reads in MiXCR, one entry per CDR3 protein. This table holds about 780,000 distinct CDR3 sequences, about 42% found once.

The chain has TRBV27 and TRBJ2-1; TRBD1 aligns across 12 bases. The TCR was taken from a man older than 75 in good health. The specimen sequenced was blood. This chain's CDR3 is CASSSLFYGTGGLNEQFF. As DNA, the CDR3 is TGTGCCAGCAGTTCTTTGTTTTATGGGACAGGGGGCTTGAATGAGCAGTTCTTC.